The clone carrying this T cell receptor (beta chain) was observed many times. Antigen unknown. These data come from a study of CD8 T cells in ankylosing spondylitis. Points from the study as a whole: For ankylosing spondylitis blood, a TCR beta motif of several highly homologous variants appeared characteristic. Significantly higher representation of disease-linked clones was reported for matched ankylosing spondylitis synovial fluid.

Researchers built TCR beta libraries using quantitative 5'-RACE with molecular barcodes. From the 5' RACE reads, TCRdb called clonotypes with MiXCR, one entry per CDR3 protein. Seen here are more than 400,000 distinct CDR3 sequences, approximately 5.3% observed once, and the top ten hold roughly 3.3%. Germline CDR1 SGHKS, CDR2 YYEKEE (reference sequence). This CDR3 is 16 amino acids long. V dropped 4 bases and J dropped 0 bases, with 16 bases sitting between them. Sequenced input: blood, either unsorted or a sorted T cell fraction (not recorded which). V is TRBV5-5 and J is TRBJ2-5, with D possibly matching TRBD2 (7 bases). The origin of this receptor is a male donor with ankylosing spondylitis. Here the CDR3 DNA reads TGTGCCAGCAGCGCGCAAGGGGGGGGATACCAAGAGACCCAGTACTTC. It translates to CASSAQGGGYQETQYF.